This T cell receptor beta chain came from a study of T cell responses to AZD1222 COVID-19 vaccine (dated by TCRdb to about 2021). With respect to the entire study: A total of 230 to 250 trial participants underwent TCR sequencing, of whom about 210 had received two doses of AZD1222 and 26 had received two doses of the MenACWY control vaccine. Trial participants were enrolled by age into subgroups of 18-55, 56-69 and 70-plus years, and around 140, 26 and 57 TCR-sequenced participants, respectively, were included in these subgroups.

The CDR3 regions of human TCRbeta chains were analyzed by immunosequencing. For the original study's pipeline: TCRs in the repertoires were compared against a reference library of SARS-CoV-2-specific TCRs that had been generated with the MIRA antigen-specificity platform. Breadth was defined as the fraction of unique TCRs that were SARS-CoV-2-associated, and depth was defined as the fraction of total T cells that were SARS-CoV-2-associated. Using the MIRA data, each spike-specific TCR was mapped to the spike region that the TCR reacts to and placed in a CD4 or CD8 class. Log10-transformed breadth and depth values were compared by one-way ANOVA with Sidak's multiple comparisons tests. The immuneACCESS repertoire file appears here via TCRdb, limited to in-frame rearrangements. These files lack a portion of the clones; in checked studies, under half of the deficit traces to unresolved V genes, and the cause of the others is not known. V and J calls plus clone size are reproduced from that table; the DNA served to infer D and trimming. The sample includes 100,000 to 150,000 clones, with around 92% observed a single time. Of the sample, about 1.9% is held by the ten largest clones.

What this sample's time point label stands for: about 28 days (+/-7) after the second vaccine dose. AZD1222 recipients with second doses at about 4 weeks or about 12 weeks were pooled, because spike-specific TCR depth and breadth did not differ between schedules. The vaccinee samples were drawn from two UK trials, COV001 and COV002, one of which was a single-blind randomized controlled phase 2/3 trial testing AZD1222 (ChAdOx1 nCoV-19) in healthy adults. For TCRbeta chain sequencing, PBMC samples were collected from trial participants at day 0 and at day 28 after the second dose. Concerning this clone: The specificity of this receptor is unknown. No qualities accompany the bases; no much larger clone lies one base away.

Paper-wide results and their limitations: Conclusions about previously exposed vaccinees are limited because only five or six AZD1222 recipients were SARS-CoV-2 seropositive at baseline. After two AZD1222 doses, both the breadth and the depth of spike-specific TCRs were significantly higher than at day 0 and than in MenACWY recipients. Vaccine-associated CD4 TCRs spanned the whole spike protein, with dominant responses in regions 160-218 and 743-854. The 56-69-year group was small, and its depth increase did not reach significance, likely because of low power. Reportedly, close to half of the unique spike-specific TCRs recognized epitopes lying outside the regions that are mutated in the B.1.351 and B.1.1.7 variants. Participants were mostly white British, with more females than males. The authors suggested clonal diversity may have been underestimated. Because no day 14 peak-response samples were available, the repertoires could be characterized only after the peak T cell response.

The CDR3 goes from the cysteine to the phenylalanine over 15 residues. Here the CDR3 DNA is all that survives: 45 bases in frame from base 1. A distance of 11 bases separates the germline ends of V and J, which lose 1 base and 1 base respectively. The germline V gene supplies CDR1 SGHRS and CDR2 YFSETQ. This TCR came from an adult who received the AZD1222 COVID-19 vaccine. The rearrangement combines TRBV5-1 with TRBJ1-1; TRBD1 might be the D gene, on 5 matching bases. The specimen comprised peripheral blood, sampled 28 days after the second AZD1222 dose. The encoded CDR3 is CASSLTDSPNTEAFF. The DNA sequence is TGCGCCAGCAGCTTGACCGACAGCCCGAACACTGAAGCTTTCTTT.